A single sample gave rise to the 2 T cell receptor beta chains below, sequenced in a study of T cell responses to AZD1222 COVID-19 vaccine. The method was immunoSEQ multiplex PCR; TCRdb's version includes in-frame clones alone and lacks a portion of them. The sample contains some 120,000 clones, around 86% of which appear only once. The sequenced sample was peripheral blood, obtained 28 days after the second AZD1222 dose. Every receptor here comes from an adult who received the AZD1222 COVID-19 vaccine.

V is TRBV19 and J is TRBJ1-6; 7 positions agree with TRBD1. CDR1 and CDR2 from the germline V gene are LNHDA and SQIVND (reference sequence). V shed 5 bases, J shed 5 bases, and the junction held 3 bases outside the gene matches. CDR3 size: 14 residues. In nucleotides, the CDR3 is TGTGCCAGTAGTTGGGACAGTGATAATTCACCCCTCCACTTT. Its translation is CASSWDSDNSPLHF.

DNA of the CDR3: TGTGCCAGCAGCTCTAGGACCCCCAATTCACCCCTCCACTTT. Encoded protein: CASSSRTPNSPLHF. J is TRBJ1-6 and V is TRBV27; D ambiguous. The CDR3 runs to 14 residues. The germline CDR1 and CDR2 sequences are MNHEY and SMNVEV (reference sequence). Trimming removed 6 bases at V and 7 bases at J, with 13 bases between.